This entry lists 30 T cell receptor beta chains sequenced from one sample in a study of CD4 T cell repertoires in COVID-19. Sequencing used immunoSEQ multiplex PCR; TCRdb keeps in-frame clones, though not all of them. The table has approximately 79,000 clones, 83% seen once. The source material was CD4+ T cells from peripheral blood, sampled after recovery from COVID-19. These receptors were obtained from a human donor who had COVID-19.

The CDR3 reads CASRGDRQETQYF. The CDR3 nucleotides read TGTGCCAGCAGAGGGGACAGGCAAGAGACCCAGTACTTC. This chain joins TRBV6-1 and TRBJ2-5; 8 bases match TRBD1. The CDR3 runs 13 residues. V lost 6 bases, J lost 2 bases, and 2 bases stayed unmatched. Germline V lookup: CDR1 MNHNS, CDR2 SASEGT.

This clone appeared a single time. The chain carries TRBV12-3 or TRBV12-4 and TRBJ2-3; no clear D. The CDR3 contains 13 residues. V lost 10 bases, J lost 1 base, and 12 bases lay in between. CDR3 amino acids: CATRLVGTDTQYF. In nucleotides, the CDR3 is TGTGCCACCCGGTTAGTCGGCACAGATACGCAGTATTTT.

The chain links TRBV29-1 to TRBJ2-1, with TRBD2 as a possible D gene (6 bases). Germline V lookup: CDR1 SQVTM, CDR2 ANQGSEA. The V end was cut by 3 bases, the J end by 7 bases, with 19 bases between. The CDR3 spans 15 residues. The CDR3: CSVELVFGGGNEQFF. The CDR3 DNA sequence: TGCAGCGTTGAGTTGGTGTTCGGTGGAGGGAATGAGCAGTTCTTC.

In nucleotides, the CDR3 is TGTGCCAGCAGCTTAAGGCGGGAGGGCCCAGATACGCAGTATTTT. Translated, it gives CASSLRREGPDTQYF. The genes are TRBV13 and TRBJ2-3; TRBD2 aligns across 9 bases. V trimming: 2 bases; J trimming: 4 bases; junction bases outside the gene matches: 4. Germline V gene sequence: CDR1 PRHDT, CDR2 FYEKMQ (reference sequence). The CDR3 extends over 15 amino acids.

CDR3 bases: TGTGCCAGCAGTTGGACAGGGGGCGTGGACACCGGGGAGCTGTTTTTT. This codes for CASSWTGGVDTGELFF. The chain joins TRBV6-2 or TRBV6-3 to TRBJ2-2, with 11 bases matching TRBD1. CDR1 is MNHEY and CDR2 is SVGEGT in the germline V gene. This CDR3 comprises 16 residues. With 4 bases clipped from V and 3 bases from J, the junction kept 4 bases outside the gene matches.

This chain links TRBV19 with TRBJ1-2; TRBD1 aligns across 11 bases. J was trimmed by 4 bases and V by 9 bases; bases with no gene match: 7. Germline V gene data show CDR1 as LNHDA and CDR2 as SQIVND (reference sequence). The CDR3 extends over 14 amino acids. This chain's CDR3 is CASRTGGMGYGYTF. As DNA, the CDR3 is TGTGCCAGCAGGACAGGGGGCATGGGCTATGGCTACACCTTC.

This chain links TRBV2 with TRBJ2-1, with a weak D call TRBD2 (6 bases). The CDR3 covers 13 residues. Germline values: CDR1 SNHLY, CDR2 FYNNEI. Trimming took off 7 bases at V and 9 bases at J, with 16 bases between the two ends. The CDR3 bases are TGTGCCAGCATACGGGAGACTAGGGGTGAGCAGTTCTTC. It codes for CASIRETRGEQFF.

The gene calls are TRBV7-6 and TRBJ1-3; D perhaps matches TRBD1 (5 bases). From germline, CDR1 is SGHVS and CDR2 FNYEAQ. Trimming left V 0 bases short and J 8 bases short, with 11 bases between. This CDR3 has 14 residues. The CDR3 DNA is TGTGCCAGCAGCTTAGCGGTGGTAGGGGACACCATATATTTT. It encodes CASSLAVVGDTIYF. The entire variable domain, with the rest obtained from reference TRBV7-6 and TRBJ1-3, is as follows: GAGVSQSPRYKVTKRGQDVALRCDPISGHVSLYWYRQALGQGPEFLTYFNYEAQQDKSGLPNDRFSAERPEGSISTLTIQRTEQRDSAMYRCASSLAVVGDTIYFGEGSWLTVV.

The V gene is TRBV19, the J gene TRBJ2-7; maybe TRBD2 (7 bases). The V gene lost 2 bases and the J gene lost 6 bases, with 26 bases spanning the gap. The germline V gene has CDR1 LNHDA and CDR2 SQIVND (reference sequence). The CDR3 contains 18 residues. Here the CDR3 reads CASSIPGRGTGRLREQYF. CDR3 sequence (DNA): TGTGCCAGTAGTATACCGGGGAGGGGGACGGGGCGACTACGCGAGCAGTACTTC.

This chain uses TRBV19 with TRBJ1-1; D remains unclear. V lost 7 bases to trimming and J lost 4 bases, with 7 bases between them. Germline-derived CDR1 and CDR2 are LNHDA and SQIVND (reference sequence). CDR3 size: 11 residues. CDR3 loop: CASKFATEAFF. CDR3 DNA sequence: TGTGCCAGTAAGTTCGCCACTGAAGCTTTCTTT.

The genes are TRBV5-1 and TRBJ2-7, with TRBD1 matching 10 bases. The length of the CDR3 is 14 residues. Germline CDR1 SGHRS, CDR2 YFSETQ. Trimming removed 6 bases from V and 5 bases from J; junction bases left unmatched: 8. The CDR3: CASTPGQGLNEQYF. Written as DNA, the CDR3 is TGCGCCAGCACCCCGGGACAGGGGCTGAACGAGCAGTACTTC.

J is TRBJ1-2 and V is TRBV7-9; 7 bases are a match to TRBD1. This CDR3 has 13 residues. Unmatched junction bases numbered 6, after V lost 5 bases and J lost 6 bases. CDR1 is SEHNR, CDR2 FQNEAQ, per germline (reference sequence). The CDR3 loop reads CASSTTGLNGYTF. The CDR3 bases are TGTGCCAGCAGCACGACAGGGTTGAATGGCTACACCTTC. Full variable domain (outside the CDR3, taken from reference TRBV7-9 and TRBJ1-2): DTGVSQNPRHKITKRGQNVTFRCDPISEHNRLYWYRQTLGQGPEFLTYFQNEAQLEKSRLLSDRFSAERPKGSFSTLEIQRTEQGDSAMYLCASSTTGLNGYTFGSGTRLTVV.

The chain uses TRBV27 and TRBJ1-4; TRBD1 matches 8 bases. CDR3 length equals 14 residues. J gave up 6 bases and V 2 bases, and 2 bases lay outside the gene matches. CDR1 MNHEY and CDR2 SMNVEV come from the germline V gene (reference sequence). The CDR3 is CASSLAGGHEKLFF. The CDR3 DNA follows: TGTGCCAGCAGTTTAGCAGGGGGCCATGAAAAACTGTTTTTT.

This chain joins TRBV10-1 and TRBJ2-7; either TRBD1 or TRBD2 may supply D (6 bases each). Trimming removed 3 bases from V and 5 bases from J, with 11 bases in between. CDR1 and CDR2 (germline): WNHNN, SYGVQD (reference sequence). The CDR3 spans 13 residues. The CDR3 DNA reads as TGCGCCAGCAGTGACGGGGGCCGCCACGAGCAGTACTTC. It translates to CASSDGGRHEQYF.

The CDR3: CASSHREGYEQYF. In DNA, the CDR3 is TGTGCCAGCAGCCACAGGGAAGGCTACGAGCAGTACTTC. This chain links TRBV27 with TRBJ2-7; possibly TRBD1 for D (6 bases). V lost 6 bases, J lost 3 bases, and 12 bases lay in between. Germline-derived CDR1 and CDR2 are MNHEY and SMNVEV (reference sequence). There are 13 residues in the CDR3.

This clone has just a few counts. CDR3 coding DNA: TGTGCCAGCAGCCCCGGGACAGGGTTTTTATACGAGCAGTACTTC. Translation: CASSPGTGFLYEQYF. The genes are TRBV6-5 and TRBJ2-7, with 9 bases aligning to TRBD1. The junction had 10 bases not matched to a gene; V was cut back by 6 bases and J by 4 bases. Per germline, CDR1 MNHEY and CDR2 SVGAGI. This CDR3 comprises 15 residues.

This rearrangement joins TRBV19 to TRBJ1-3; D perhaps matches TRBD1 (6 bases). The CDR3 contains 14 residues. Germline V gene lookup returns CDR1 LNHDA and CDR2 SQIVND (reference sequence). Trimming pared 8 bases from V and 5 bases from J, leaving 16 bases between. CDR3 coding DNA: TGTGCCAGTCTCCCTCCGGGGGCTAGAAACACCATATATTTT. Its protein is CASLPPGARNTIYF.

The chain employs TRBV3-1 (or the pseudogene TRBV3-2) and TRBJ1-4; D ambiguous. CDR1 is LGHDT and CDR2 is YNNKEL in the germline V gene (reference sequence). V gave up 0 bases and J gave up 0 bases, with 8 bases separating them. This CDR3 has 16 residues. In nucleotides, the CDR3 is TGTGCCAGCAGCCAAGATAGGGCTGCAACTAATGAAAAACTGTTTTTT. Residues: CASSQDRAATNEKLFF.

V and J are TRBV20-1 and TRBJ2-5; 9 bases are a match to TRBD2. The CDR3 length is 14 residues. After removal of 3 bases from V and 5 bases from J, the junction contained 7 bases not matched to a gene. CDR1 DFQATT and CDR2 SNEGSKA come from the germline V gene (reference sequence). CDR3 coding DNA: TGCAGTGCTAGTTATAGCGGGAGCGGGGAGACCCAGTACTTC. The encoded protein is CSASYSGSGETQYF.

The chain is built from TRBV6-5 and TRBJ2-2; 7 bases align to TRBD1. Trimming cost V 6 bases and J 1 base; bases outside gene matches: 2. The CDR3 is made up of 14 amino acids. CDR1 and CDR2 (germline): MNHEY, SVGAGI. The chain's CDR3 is CASRRTGNTGELFF. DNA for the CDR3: TGTGCCAGCAGAAGGACAGGGAACACCGGGGAGCTGTTTTTT.

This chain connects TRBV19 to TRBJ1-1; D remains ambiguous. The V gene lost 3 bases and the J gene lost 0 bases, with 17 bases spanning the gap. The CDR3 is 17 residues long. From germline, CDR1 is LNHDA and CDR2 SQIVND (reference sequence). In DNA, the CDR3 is TGTGCCAGTAGTATCCGACCCCCGGATAACATGAACACTGAAGCTTTCTTT. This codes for CASSIRPPDNMNTEAFF.

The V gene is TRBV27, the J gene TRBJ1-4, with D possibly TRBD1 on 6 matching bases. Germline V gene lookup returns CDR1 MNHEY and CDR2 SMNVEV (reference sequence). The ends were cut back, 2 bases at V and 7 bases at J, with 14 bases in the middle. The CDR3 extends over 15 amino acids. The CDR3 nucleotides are TGTGCCAGCAGTTTAGATTCGGGGGGCGGTGAAAAACTGTTTTTT. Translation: CASSLDSGGGEKLFF.

The CDR3 is CASSVGQPNYGYTF. As DNA, the CDR3 is TGTGCCAGCAGCGTGGGACAGCCTAACTATGGCTACACCTTC. The chain has TRBV13 and TRBJ1-2; 7 nucleotides align to TRBD1. J gave up 0 bases and V 5 bases, and 3 bases lay outside the gene matches. CDR3 length: 14 residues. Looked up from germline, CDR1 is PRHDT and CDR2 is FYEKMQ (reference sequence). Looking up the rest from reference TRBV13 and TRBJ1-2 gives the full variable domain: AAGVIQSPRHLIKEKRETATLKCYPIPRHDTVYWYQQGPGQDPQFLISFYEKMQSDKGSIPDRFSAQQFSDYHSELNMSSLELGDSALYFCASSVGQPNYGYTFGSGTRLTVV.

CDR3 protein: CASSSQGPSETQYF. For the CDR3, the DNA is TGTGCCAGCAGTTCCCAGGGTCCGTCGGAGACCCAGTACTTC. The chain uses TRBV28 and TRBJ2-5; weak D call: TRBD1 (5 bases). Between the trimmed V and J ends, which lost 4 bases and 5 bases, there was a span of 14 bases. The CDR3 has 14 residues. Germline V gene lookup returns CDR1 MDHEN and CDR2 SYDVKM.

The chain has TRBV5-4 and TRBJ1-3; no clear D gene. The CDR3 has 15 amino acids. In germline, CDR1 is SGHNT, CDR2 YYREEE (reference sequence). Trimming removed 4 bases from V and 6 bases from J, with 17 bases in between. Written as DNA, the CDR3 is TGTGCCAGCAGCCCCGATCTTTCTCTGGTAAACACCATATATTTT. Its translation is CASSPDLSLVNTIYF.

The CDR3 region has the DNA TGTGCCAGCGGAGGGCGGGGCACTGAAGCTTTCTTT. It specifies CASGGRGTEAFF. The gene calls are TRBV13 and TRBJ1-1, with D hard to call. CDR1 and CDR2 (germline): PRHDT, FYEKMQ (reference sequence). The CDR3 consists of 12 residues. V lost 8 bases and J lost 4, with 11 bases in between.

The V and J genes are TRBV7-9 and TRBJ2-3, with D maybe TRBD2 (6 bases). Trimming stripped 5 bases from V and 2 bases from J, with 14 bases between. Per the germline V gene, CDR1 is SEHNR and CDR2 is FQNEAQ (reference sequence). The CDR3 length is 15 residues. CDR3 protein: CASSPRGSNTDTQYF. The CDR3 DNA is TGTGCCAGCAGCCCGCGGGGCAGTAACACAGATACGCAGTATTTT.

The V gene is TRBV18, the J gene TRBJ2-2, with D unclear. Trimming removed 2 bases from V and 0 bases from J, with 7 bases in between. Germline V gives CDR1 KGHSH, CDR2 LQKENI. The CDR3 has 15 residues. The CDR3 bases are TGTGCCAGCTCACCAACGACCTCGAACACCGGGGAGCTGTTTTTT. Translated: CASSPTTSNTGELFF.

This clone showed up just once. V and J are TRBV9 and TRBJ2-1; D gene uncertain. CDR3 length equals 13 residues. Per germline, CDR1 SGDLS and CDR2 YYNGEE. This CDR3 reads CAKRWAPANEQFF. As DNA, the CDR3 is TGTGCGAAGAGGTGGGCCCCGGCCAATGAGCAGTTCTTC.

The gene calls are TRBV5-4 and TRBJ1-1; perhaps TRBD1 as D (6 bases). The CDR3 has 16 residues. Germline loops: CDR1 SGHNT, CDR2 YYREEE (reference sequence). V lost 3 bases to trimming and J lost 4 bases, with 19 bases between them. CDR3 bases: TGTGCCAGCAGCTCTAACAGGGCGCCTGGGGGCACTGAAGCTTTCTTT. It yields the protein CASSSNRAPGGTEAFF.